This T cell receptor (beta chain) was documented in a study of lymphopenia after photon versus proton radiotherapy. General study points: Authors raise, but do not show, better survival with proton therapy. After the lymphocyte nadir, photon-treated repertoires showed oligoclonal expansion, especially of CD8+ Temra cells.

In regard to this clone: The antigen is undetermined.

Only in-frame clones appear in the TCRdb table, and some are missing; sequencing was by immunoSEQ multiplex PCR. The sample consists of tens of thousands of clones, about four fifths of them appearing once. The ends were cut back, 5 bases at V and 0 bases at J, with 7 bases in the middle. This CDR3 is 13 amino acids long. Germline values: CDR1 MDHEN, CDR2 SYDVKM. This sequence originates from a woman in her 70s with pancreatic cancer. This rearrangement joins TRBV28 to TRBJ1-2, with D possibly TRBD1 on 5 matching bases. The material sequenced was peripheral blood, taken from a patient treated with proton-based radiotherapy. CDR3 residues: CASSTGSNYGYTF. The CDR3 region has the DNA TGTGCCAGCAGTACAGGCTCTAACTATGGCTACACCTTC.